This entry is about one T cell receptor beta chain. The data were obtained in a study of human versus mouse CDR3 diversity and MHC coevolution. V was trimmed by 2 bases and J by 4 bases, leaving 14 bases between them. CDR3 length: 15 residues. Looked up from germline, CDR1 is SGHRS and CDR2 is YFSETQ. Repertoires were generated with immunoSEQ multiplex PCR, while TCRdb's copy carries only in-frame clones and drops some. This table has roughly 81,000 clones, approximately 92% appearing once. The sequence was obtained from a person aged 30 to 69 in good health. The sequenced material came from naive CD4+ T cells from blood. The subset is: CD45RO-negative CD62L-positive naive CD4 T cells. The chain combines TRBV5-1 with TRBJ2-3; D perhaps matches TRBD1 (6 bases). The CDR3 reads CASSFAGAGADTQYF. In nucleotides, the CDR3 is TGCGCCAGCAGCTTCGCCGGGGCAGGGGCAGATACGCAGTATTTT.